This is a list of T cell receptor beta chains from one sample in a study of shared clonotypes between healthy human individuals. Libraries were prepared by immunoSEQ multiplex PCR; TCRdb keeps only in-frame clonotypes and omits some of them. The sample holds about 1.1 million clones, 70% to 80% seen once. Material: memory CD4+ T cells from PBMCs. Receptors originate from a young man in good health. Some clones in this sample may be carry-over from other donors' samples. Both conserved end residues are part of each CDR3. A D gene is named only where the DNA matches it firmly. Expanded clones are given a class, and other clones once, few, many or no size at all.

v_gene	j_gene	abundance	d_gene	CDR3aa	CDR3nt
TRBV28	TRBJ2-5	-	TRBD1	CASSLLQGAETQYF	TGTGCCAGCAGTTTATTGCAGGGGGCAGAGACCCAGTACTTC
TRBV2	TRBJ2-5	-	TRBD2	CASSETSGLQTQYF	TGTGCCAGCAGTGAGACTAGCGGGTTGCAGACCCAGTACTTC
TRBV30	TRBJ1-1	few	-	CAWSAALEGLGTEAFF	TGTGCCTGGAGTGCGGCGTTGGAGGGGTTGGGCACTGAAGCTTTCTTT
TRBV29-1	TRBJ2-3	-	-	CSVAGSTDTQYF	TGCAGCGTTGCCGGGAGCACAGATACGCAGTATTTT
TRBV28	TRBJ2-7	-	TRBD2	CASSPGGARIGIHEQYF	TGTGCCAGCTCCCCCGGGGGGGCCCGGATTGGGATCCACGAGCAGTACTTC
TRBV4-1	TRBJ1-2	many	TRBD1	CASSPLDRANYGYTF	TGCGCCAGCAGCCCCCTCGACAGGGCTAACTATGGCTACACCTTC
TRBV4-1	TRBJ2-5	-	-	CASSQLGAGEETQYF	TGCGCCAGCAGCCAATTAGGGGCAGGGGAAGAGACCCAGTACTTC
TRBV9	TRBJ2-5	few	-	CASSVDARHGETQYF	TGTGCCAGCAGCGTAGATGCCCGTCACGGGGAGACCCAGTACTTC
TRBV5-6	TRBJ2-7	-	-	CASSSRPNYEQYF	TGTGCCAGCAGCTCTCGACCCAACTACGAGCAGTACTTC
TRBV6-6	TRBJ1-1	-	TRBD1	CASTNRDRGYTEAFF	TGTGCCAGCACTAACCGGGACAGGGGATATACTGAAGCTTTCTTT
TRBV28	TRBJ2-1	-	TRBD2	CASSPGTSGRSSYNEQFF	TGTGCCAGCAGTCCGGGGACTAGCGGGAGGAGCTCCTACAATGAGCAGTTCTTC
TRBV7-8	TRBJ2-2	-	-	CASSKGGNSLTGELFF	TGTGCCAGCAGCAAAGGCGGAAACAGCCTTACCGGGGAGCTGTTTTTT
TRBV7-2	TRBJ2-2	-	TRBD1	CASSSGQANTGELFF	TGTGCCAGCAGCTCGGGACAGGCGAACACCGGGGAGCTGTTTTTT
TRBV4-2	TRBJ2-3	once	-	CASSLDYRKSTDTQYF	TGTGCCAGCAGCCTCGACTACCGGAAAAGCACAGATACGCAGTATTTT
TRBV6-6	TRBJ1-1	-	TRBD1	CASSKDRVNTEAFF	TGTGCCAGCAGTAAAGACAGGGTGAACACTGAAGCTTTCTTT
TRBV5-6	TRBJ1-2	-	TRBD1	CASSSDTGTGHYGYTF	TGTGCCAGCAGCTCGGATACCGGGACAGGGCACTATGGCTACACCTTC
TRBV30	TRBJ1-1	-	-	CAWIDREVTEAFF	TGTGCCTGGATTGACAGAGAAGTCACTGAAGCTTTCTTT
TRBV5-6	TRBJ2-7	-	TRBD1	CASSPGQGAGYEQYF	TGTGCCAGCAGCCCCGGACAGGGGGCGGGCTACGAGCAGTACTTC
TRBV11-2	TRBJ2-1	-	-	CASSLPGGSEALWNEQFF	TGTGCCAGCAGCTTACCAGGTGGTTCGGAGGCCCTCTGGAATGAGCAGTTCTTC
TRBV28	TRBJ2-7	-	TRBD1	CASSLAYRGAYEQYF	TGTGCCAGCAGTTTAGCCTACAGGGGGGCCTACGAGCAGTACTTC